The 20 T cell receptor beta chains in this list originate from one sample, sequenced in a study of blood T cell repertoires in COVID-19. Only in-frame clones appear in the TCRdb table, and some are missing; sequencing was by immunoSEQ multiplex PCR. The repertoire includes 180,000 or so clones, about nine tenths of them detected once, and 1.5% to 2% sits in the top ten. What was sequenced was peripheral blood. Receptors originate from a man younger than 30 with active or convalescent COVID-19.

The chain recombines TRBV16 with TRBJ1-1, with 7 bases lining up with TRBD1. CDR3 length: 14 amino acids. Germline lookup yields CDR1 KGHSY and CDR2 FQNENV. The V gene end was trimmed by 2 bases and the J gene end by 5 bases; junction bases not matched to a gene: 5. CDR3 amino acids: CASSQASGGTEAFF. The CDR3 nucleotides are TGTGCCAGCAGCCAAGCATCAGGGGGAACTGAAGCTTTCTTT.

The V call is TRBV5-6, the J call TRBJ1-2; D is uncertain. This CDR3 has 12 amino acids. The germline CDR1 and CDR2 sequences are SGHDT and YYEEEE. V was trimmed by 4 bases and J by 6 bases, leaving 10 bases between them. CDR3 loop: CASSRGLNGYTF. CDR3 nucleotide sequence: TGTGCCAGCAGCCGGGGTCTCAATGGCTACACCTTC.

The V call is TRBV11-2, the J call TRBJ2-7, with 8 bases lining up with TRBD2. Germline lookup yields CDR1 SGHAT and CDR2 FQNNGV. This CDR3 is 13 amino acids long. V lost 5 bases and J lost 4; bases outside the gene matches: 4. CDR3 nucleotide sequence: TGTGCCAGCAGCGGACTAGCAGGTTACGAGCAGTACTTC. Translated, it gives CASSGLAGYEQYF.

This clone showed up just a few times. V usage is TRBV5-4 and J usage is TRBJ2-2; D is possibly TRBD2 (5 bases). This CDR3 region has 16 residues. V lost 0 bases and J lost 0, with 9 bases in between. Germline CDR1 and CDR2: SGHNT and YYREEE (reference sequence). The CDR3 sequence is CASSLVQAANTGELFF. The CDR3 DNA follows: TGTGCCAGCAGCTTGGTTCAAGCGGCGAACACCGGGGAGCTGTTTTTT.

The chain uses TRBV6-5 and TRBJ2-7, with D possibly being TRBD2 (5 bases). Trimming removed 1 base at V and 0 bases at J, with 10 bases between. The CDR3 consists of 15 residues. CDR1 is MNHEY, CDR2 SVGAGI, per germline. In nucleotides, the CDR3 is TGTGCCAGCAGTTACTTAGGCGGGCCCTCCTACGAGCAGTACTTC. Its protein is CASSYLGGPSYEQYF.

J is TRBJ1-5 and V is TRBV6-5; the D is unclear. Between the trimmed V and J ends, which lost 5 bases and 5 bases, there was a span of 10 bases. The CDR3 spans 13 residues. Germline CDR1 and CDR2: MNHEY and SVGAGI. Here the CDR3 reads CASSQATHQPQHF. DNA for the CDR3: TGTGCCAGCAGTCAGGCTACGCATCAGCCCCAGCATTTT.

This clone was found a few times. The chain combines TRBV7-6 with TRBJ1-1; D unresolved. The CDR3 extends over 13 amino acids. The V gene lost 3 bases and the J gene lost 3 bases, with 8 bases spanning the gap. Germline V lookup: CDR1 SGHVS, CDR2 FNYEAQ. CDR3 in DNA: TGTGCCAGCAGCTTGAGTAGCGACACTGAAGCTTTCTTT. Translation: CASSLSSDTEAFF.

The chain joins TRBV2 to TRBJ2-7, with 12 positions matching TRBD2. Germline CDR1 and CDR2: SNHLY and FYNNEI. V lost 6 bases, J lost 4 bases, and 7 bases stayed unmatched. The CDR3 is 15 residues long. The CDR3 is CASRAKTSGSYEQYF. The CDR3 DNA is TGTGCCAGCAGAGCCAAGACTAGCGGGAGTTACGAGCAGTACTTC.

The J gene is TRBJ2-2, the V gene TRBV29-1; TRBD2 matches 15 bases. The junction had 8 bases not matched to a gene; V was cut back by 6 bases and J by 9 bases. Per germline, CDR1 SQVTM and CDR2 ANQGSEA. The CDR3 has 15 residues. This CDR3 is CSVTGLAGGLRELFF. For the CDR3, the DNA is TGCAGCGTGACGGGACTAGCGGGAGGCCTGAGGGAGCTGTTTTTT.

The chain couples TRBV9 to TRBJ1-6; D remains unclear. The CDR3 is 16 amino acids. Germline loops: CDR1 SGDLS, CDR2 YYNGEE. V was clipped by 4 bases and J by 0 bases, with 11 bases between them. Written as DNA, the CDR3 is TGTGCCAGCAGCCCGAGCGGGGACTCCTATAATTCACCCCTCCACTTT. Protein product: CASSPSGDSYNSPLHF. Supplemented by reference TRBV9 and TRBJ1-6, the full variable domain reads DSGVTQTPKHLITATGQRVTLRCSPRSGDLSVYWYQQSLDQGLQFLIQYYNGEERAKGNILERFSAQQFPDLHSELNLSSLELGDSALYFCASSPSGDSYNSPLHFGNGTRLTVT.

The J gene is TRBJ1-1, the V gene TRBV6-1; TRBD1 is a possible D gene (5 bases). CDR1 is MNHNS, CDR2 SASEGT, per germline. V lost 3 bases and J 8 bases, leaving 10 bases between the germline ends. CDR3 size: 12 residues. DNA for the CDR3: TGTGCCAGCAGTGATGGGGGGGAGGAAGCTTTCTTT. This sequence encodes CASSDGGEEAFF.

The V gene is TRBV5-4, the J gene TRBJ1-2; the match to TRBD1 covers 7 bases. After removal of 2 bases from V and 1 base from J, the junction contained 8 bases not matched to a gene. CDR1 and CDR2 (germline): SGHNT, YYREEE (reference sequence). The CDR3 totals 16 residues. The CDR3 DNA reads as TGTGCCAGCAGCTTTCCCGGGACAGTGTTTAACTATGGCTACACCTTC. Amino acids: CASSFPGTVFNYGYTF.

The V and J genes are TRBV2 and TRBJ2-7, with D uncertain. V shed 6 bases and J shed 2 bases, with 14 bases lying between them. Per germline, CDR1 SNHLY and CDR2 FYNNEI. The CDR3 runs to 14 residues. This CDR3 reads CASSEQNLAYEQYF. For the CDR3, the DNA is TGTGCCAGCAGCGAACAGAACCTCGCCTACGAGCAGTACTTC. Combining the CDR3 with reference TRBV2 and TRBJ2-7 gives the whole variable domain EPEVTQTPSHQVTQMGQEVILRCVPISNHLYFYWYRQILGQKVEFLVSFYNNEISEKSEIFDDQFSVERPDGSNFTLKIRSTKLEDSAMYFCASSEQNLAYEQYFGPGTRLTVT.

The chain carries TRBV30 and TRBJ1-2; a possible D gene is TRBD1 (5 bases). V lost 2 bases to trimming and J lost 6 bases, with 10 bases between them. Germline V gene data show CDR1 as GTSNPN and CDR2 as SVGIG (reference sequence). The CDR3 runs 12 residues. DNA for the CDR3: TGTGCCTGGAGTACACAGGTCGATGGCTACACCTTC. As protein: CAWSTQVDGYTF.

To note about this clone: Other DNA sequences from this sample encode an identical CDR3 as well. V usage is TRBV24-1 and J usage is TRBJ2-2; 11 nucleotides line up with TRBD2. The CDR3 totals 17 residues. Germline V lookup: CDR1 KGHDR, CDR2 SFDVKD. Trimming removed 4 bases from V and 5 bases from J; junction bases left unmatched: 8. The CDR3 region is CATSDPTSGGYTGELFF. The CDR3 coding sequence is TGTGCCACCAGTGACCCCACTAGCGGGGGATATACCGGGGAGCTGTTTTTT.

This clone was recorded only once. The gene calls are TRBV4-3 and TRBJ2-6; D uncertain. With 0 bases removed from V and 1 base from J, the gap between germline ends came to 7 bases. Per the germline V gene, CDR1 is LGHNA and CDR2 is YSLEER. The CDR3 extends over 16 amino acids. The CDR3 sequence: CASSQDGPSGANVLTF. CDR3 nucleotide sequence: TGCGCCAGCAGCCAAGATGGGCCTTCTGGGGCCAACGTCCTGACTTTC.

This rearrangement joins TRBV9 to TRBJ2-3; possibly TRBD1 for D (6 bases). This CDR3 spans 15 amino acids. CDR1 is SGDLS and CDR2 is YYNGEE in the germline V gene. The germline V and J ends were trimmed by 0 bases and 3 bases, with 11 bases remaining between them. The CDR3 bases are TGTGCCAGCAGCGTAGCTGGCAGGGGAACAGATACGCAGTATTTT. Its translation: CASSVAGRGTDTQYF.

The V gene is TRBV5-1, the J gene TRBJ2-1, with 10 bases matching TRBD1. Unmatched junction bases numbered 6, after V lost 0 bases and J lost 6 bases. CDR1 and CDR2 (germline): SGHRS, YFSETQ. The CDR3 loop spans 16 amino acids. The chain's CDR3 is CASSLAPGTGVNEQFF. The CDR3 DNA sequence: TGCGCCAGCAGCTTGGCGCCCGGGACAGGGGTCAATGAGCAGTTCTTC.

The chain combines TRBV21-1 with TRBJ1-5; the tabulated D call, TRBD1, remains unverified against the DNA. TRBV21-1 has pseudogene status. This CDR3 has 16 amino acids. CDR3 in amino acids: CASSKRDRGSNQPQHF. The CDR3 coding sequence is TGTGCCAGCAGCAAGCGGGACAGGGGGAGCAATCAGCCCCAGCATTTT.

J is TRBJ1-1 and V is TRBV29-1, with 8 bases matching TRBD1. V shed 5 bases, J shed 2 bases, and the junction held 13 bases outside the gene matches. Germline CDR1 and CDR2: SQVTM and ANQGSEA. The CDR3 is made up of 16 amino acids. The CDR3 loop reads CSVPIIRDRINTEAFF. The CDR3 bases are TGCAGCGTTCCGATCATAAGGGACAGGATAAACACTGAAGCTTTCTTT. The full variable domain, its missing parts supplied by reference TRBV29-1 and TRBJ1-1, is SAVISQKPSRDICQRGTSLTIQCQVDSQVTMMFWYRQQPGQSLTLIATANQGSEATYESGFVIDKFPISRPNLTFSTLTVSNMSPEDSSIYLCSVPIIRDRINTEAFFGQGTRLTVV.